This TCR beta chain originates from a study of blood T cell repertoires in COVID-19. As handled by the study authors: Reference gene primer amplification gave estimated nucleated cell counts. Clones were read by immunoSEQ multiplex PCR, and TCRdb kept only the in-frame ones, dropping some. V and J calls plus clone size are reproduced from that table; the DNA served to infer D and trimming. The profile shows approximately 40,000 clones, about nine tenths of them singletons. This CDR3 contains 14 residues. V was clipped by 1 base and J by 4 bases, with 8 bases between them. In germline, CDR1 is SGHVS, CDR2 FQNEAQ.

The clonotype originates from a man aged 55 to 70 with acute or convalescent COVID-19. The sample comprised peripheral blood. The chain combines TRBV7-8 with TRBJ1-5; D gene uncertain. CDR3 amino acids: CASSLDRANQPQHF. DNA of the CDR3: TGTGCCAGCAGCTTAGACAGAGCAAATCAGCCCCAGCATTTT.